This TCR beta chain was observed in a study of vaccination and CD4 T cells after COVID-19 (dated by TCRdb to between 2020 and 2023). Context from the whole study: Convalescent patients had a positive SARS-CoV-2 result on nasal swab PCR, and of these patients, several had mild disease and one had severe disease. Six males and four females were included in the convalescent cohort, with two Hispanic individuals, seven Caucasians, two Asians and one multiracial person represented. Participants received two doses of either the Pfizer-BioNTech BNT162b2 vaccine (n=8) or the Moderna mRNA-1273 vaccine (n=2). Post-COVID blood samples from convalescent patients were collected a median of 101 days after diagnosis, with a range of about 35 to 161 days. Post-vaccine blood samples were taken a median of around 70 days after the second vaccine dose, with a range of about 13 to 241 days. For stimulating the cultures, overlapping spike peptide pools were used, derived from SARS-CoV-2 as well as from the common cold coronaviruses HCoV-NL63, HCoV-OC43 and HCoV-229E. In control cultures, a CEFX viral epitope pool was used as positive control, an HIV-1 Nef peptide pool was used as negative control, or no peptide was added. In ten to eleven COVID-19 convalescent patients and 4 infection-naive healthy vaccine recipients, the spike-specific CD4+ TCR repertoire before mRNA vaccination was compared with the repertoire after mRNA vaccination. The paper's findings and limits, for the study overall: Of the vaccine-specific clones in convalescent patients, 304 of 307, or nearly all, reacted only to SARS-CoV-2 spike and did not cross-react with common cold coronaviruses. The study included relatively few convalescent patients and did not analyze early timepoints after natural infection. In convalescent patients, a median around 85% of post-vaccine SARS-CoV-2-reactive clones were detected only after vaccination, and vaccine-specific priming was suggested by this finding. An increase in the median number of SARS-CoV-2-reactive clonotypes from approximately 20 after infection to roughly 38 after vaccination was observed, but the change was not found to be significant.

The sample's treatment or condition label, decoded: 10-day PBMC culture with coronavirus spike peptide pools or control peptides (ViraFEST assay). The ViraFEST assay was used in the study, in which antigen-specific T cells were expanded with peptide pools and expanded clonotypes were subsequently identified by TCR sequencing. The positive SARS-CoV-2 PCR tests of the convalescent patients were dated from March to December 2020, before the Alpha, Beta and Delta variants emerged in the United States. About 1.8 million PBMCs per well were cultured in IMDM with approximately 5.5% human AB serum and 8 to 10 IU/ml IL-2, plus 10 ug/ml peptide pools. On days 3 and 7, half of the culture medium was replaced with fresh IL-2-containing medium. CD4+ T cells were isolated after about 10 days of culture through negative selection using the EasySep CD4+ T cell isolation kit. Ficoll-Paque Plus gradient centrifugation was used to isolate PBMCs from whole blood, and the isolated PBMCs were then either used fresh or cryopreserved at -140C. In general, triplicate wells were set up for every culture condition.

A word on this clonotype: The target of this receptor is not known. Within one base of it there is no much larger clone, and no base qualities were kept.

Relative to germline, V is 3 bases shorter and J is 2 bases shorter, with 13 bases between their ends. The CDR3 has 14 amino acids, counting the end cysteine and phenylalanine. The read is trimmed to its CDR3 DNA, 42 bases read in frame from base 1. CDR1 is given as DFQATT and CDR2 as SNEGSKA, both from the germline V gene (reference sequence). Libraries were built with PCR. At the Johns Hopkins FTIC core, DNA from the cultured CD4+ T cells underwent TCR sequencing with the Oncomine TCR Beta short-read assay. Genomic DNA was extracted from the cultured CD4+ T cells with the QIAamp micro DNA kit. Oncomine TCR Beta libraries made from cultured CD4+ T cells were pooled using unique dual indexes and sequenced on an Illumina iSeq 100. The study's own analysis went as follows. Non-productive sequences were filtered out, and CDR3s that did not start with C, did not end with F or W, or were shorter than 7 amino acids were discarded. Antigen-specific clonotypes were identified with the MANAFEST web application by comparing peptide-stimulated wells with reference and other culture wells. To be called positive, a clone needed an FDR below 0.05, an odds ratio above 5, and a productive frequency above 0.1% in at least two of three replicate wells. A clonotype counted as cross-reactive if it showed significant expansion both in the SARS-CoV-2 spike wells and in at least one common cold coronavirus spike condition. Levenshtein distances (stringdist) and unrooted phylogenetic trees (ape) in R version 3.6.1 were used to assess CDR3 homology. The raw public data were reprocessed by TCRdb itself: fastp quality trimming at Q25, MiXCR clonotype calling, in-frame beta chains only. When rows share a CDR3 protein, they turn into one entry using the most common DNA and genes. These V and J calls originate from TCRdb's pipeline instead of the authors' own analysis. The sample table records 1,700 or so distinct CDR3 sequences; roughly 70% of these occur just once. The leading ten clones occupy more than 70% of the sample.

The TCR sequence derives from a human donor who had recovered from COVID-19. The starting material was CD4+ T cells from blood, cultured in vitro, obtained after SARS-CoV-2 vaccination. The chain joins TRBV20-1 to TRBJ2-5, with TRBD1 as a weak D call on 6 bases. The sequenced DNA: TGCAGTGCTAGCGGACAGAAACTGCAAGAGACCCAGTACTTC. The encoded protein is CSASGQKLQETQYF.